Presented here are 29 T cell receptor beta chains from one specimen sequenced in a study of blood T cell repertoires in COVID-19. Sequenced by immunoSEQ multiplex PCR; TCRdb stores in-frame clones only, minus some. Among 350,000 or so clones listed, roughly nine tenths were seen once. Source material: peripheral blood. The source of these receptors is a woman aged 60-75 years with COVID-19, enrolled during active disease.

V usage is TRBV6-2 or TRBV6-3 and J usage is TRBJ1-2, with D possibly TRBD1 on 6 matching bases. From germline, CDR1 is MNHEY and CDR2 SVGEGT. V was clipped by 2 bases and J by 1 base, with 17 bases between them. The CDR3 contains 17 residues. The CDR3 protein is CASSYDLFGTLNYGYTF. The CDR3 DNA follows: TGTGCCAGCAGTTACGACTTGTTTGGGACACTTAACTATGGCTACACCTTC.

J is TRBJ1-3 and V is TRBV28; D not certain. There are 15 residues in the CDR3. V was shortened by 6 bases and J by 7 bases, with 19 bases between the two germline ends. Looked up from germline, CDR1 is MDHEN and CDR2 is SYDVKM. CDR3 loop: CASSPRPLSRNTIYF. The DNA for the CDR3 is TGTGCCAGCAGCCCTAGGCCTTTAAGTAGGAACACCATATATTTT.

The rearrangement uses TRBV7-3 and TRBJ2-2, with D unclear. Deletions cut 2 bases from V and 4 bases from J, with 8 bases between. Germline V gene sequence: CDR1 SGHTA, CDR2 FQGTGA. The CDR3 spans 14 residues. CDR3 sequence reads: CASSLAPSTGELFF. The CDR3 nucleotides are TGTGCCAGCAGCTTAGCCCCCAGCACCGGGGAGCTGTTTTTT.

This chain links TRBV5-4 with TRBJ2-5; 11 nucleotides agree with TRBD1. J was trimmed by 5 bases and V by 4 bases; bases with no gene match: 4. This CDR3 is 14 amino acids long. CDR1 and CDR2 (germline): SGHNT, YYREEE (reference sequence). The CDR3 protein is CASSPDRGRETQYF. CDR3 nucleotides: TGTGCCAGCAGCCCGGACAGGGGGCGGGAGACCCAGTACTTC.

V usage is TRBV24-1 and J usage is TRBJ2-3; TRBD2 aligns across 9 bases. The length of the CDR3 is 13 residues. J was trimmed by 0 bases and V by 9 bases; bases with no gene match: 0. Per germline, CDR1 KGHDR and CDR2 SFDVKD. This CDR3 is CATAGGSTDTQYF. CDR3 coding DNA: TGTGCCACCGCGGGGGGGAGCACAGATACGCAGTATTTT.

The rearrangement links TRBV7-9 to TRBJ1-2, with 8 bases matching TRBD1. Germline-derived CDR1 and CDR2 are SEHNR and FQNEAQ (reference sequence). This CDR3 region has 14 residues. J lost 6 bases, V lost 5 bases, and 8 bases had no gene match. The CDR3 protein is CASSARTGSDGYTF. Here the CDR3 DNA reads TGTGCCAGCAGCGCCCGGACAGGGTCGGATGGCTACACCTTC.

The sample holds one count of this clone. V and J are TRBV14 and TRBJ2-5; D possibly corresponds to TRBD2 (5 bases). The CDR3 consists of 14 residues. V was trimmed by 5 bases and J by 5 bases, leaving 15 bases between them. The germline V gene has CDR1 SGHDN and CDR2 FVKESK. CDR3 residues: CASSSYRGGETQYF. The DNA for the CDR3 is TGTGCCAGCAGCTCGTACCGAGGCGGGGAGACCCAGTACTTC.

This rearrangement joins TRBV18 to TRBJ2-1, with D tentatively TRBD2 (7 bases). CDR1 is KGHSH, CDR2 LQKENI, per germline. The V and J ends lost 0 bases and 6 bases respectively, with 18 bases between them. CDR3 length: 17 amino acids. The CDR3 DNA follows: TGTGCCAGCTCACCACCGGGTCGGGGGGCCGGTTTCAATGAGCAGTTCTTC. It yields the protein CASSPPGRGAGFNEQFF.

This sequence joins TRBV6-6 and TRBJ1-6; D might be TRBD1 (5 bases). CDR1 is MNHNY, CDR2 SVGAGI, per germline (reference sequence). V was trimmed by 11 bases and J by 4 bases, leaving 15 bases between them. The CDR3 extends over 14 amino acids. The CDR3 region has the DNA TGTGCCGTCGGTCCGGGGGAATATAATTCACCCCTCCACTTT. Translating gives CAVGPGEYNSPLHF.

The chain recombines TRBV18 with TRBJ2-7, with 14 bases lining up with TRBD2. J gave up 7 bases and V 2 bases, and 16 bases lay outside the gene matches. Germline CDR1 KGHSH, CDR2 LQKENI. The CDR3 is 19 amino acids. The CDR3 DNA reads TGTGCCAGCTCACCATGGGTGGGGACTAGCGGGGGAGCCCGTCAGGAGCAGTACTTC. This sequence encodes CASSPWVGTSGGARQEQYF.

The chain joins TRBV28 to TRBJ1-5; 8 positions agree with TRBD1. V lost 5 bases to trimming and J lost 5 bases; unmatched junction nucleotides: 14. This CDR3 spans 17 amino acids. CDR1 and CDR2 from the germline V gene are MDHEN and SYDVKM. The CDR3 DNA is TGTGCCAGCAGTCAAAGTACGGACAGGGTGTCAGATCAGCCCCAGCATTTT. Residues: CASSQSTDRVSDQPQHF.

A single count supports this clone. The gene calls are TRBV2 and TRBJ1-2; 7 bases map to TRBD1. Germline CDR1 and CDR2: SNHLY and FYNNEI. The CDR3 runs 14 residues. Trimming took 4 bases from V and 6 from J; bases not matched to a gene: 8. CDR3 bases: TGTGCCAGCAGTGTGTCAGGGGGTTTCAATGGCTACACCTTC. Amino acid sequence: CASSVSGGFNGYTF.

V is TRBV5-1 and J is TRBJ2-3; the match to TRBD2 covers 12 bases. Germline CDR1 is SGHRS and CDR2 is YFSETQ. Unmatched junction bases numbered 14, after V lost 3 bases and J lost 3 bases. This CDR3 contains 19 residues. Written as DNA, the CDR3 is TGCGCCAGCAGCTCCCTGCTGACTAGCGGGGGCTCCCGGACAGATACGCAGTATTTT. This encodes CASSSLLTSGGSRTDTQYF.

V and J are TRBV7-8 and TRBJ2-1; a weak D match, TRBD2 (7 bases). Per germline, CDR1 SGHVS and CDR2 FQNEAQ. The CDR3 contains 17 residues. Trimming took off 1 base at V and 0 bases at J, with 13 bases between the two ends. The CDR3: CASSLVPAGASYNEQFF. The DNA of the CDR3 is TGTGCCAGCAGCTTAGTTCCCGCGGGGGCCTCCTACAATGAGCAGTTCTTC.

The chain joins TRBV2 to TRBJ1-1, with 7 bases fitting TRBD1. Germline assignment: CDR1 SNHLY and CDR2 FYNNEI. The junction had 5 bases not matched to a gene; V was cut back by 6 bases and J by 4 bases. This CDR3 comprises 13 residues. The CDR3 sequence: CASRGQLSTEAFF. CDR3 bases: TGTGCCAGCAGGGGACAGTTAAGCACTGAAGCTTTCTTT.

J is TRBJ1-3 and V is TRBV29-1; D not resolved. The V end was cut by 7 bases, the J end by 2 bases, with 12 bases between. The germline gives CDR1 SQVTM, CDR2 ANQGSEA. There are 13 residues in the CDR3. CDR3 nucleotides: TGCAGCGCCGGGGATACGCCTGGAAACACCATATATTTT. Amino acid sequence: CSAGDTPGNTIYF.

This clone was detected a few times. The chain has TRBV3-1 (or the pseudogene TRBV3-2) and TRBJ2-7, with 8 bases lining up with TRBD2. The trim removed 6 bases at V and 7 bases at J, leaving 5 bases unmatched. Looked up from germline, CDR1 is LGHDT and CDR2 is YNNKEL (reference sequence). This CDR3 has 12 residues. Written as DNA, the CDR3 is TGTGCCAGCAGTCGTACTAGCGGTGAGCAGTACTTC. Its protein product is CASSRTSGEQYF.

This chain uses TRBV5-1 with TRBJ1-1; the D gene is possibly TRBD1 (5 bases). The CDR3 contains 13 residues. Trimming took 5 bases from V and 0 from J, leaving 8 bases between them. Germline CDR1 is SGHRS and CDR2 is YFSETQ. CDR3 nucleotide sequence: TGCGCCAGCAGTCGGGGGGTGAACACTGAAGCTTTCTTT. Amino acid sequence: CASSRGVNTEAFF.

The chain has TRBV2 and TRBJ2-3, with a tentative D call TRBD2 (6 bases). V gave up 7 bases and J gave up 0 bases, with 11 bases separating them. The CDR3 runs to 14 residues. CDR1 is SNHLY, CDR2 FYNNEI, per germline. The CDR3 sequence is CASMGGSSTDTQYF. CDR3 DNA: TGTGCCAGCATGGGGGGATCTAGCACAGATACGCAGTATTTT.

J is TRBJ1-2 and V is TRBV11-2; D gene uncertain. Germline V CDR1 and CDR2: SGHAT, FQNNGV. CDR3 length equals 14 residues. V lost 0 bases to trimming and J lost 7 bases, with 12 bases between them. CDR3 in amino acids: CASSLDEALGGYTF. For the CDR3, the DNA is TGTGCCAGCAGCTTAGATGAGGCTTTGGGTGGCTACACCTTC.

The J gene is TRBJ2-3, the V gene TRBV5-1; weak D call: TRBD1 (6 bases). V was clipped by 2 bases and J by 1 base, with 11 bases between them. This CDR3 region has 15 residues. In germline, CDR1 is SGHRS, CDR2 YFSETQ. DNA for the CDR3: TGCGCCAGCAGCTTTGCTCCAGGGGGCACAGATACGCAGTATTTT. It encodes CASSFAPGGTDTQYF. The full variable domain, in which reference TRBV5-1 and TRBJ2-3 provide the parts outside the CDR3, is KAGVTQTPRYLIKTRGQQVTLSCSPISGHRSVSWYQQTPGQGLQFLFEYFSETQRNKGNFPGRFSGRQFSNSRSEMNVSTLELGDSALYLCASSFAPGGTDTQYFGPGTRLTVL.

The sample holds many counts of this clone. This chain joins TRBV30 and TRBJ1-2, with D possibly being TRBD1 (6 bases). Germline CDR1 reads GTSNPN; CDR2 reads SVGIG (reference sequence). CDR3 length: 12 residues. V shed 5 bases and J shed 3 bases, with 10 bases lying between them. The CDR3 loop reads CAWGGRDYGYTF. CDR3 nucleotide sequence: TGTGCCTGGGGGGGGCGCGACTATGGCTACACCTTC.

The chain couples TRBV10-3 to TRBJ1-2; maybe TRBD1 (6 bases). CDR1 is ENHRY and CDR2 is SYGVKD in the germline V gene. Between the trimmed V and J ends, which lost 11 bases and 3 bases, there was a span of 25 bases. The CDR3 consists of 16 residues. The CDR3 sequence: CASSARTGIIDYGYTF. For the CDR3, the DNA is TGTGCCTCCAGCGCGAGAACAGGGATCATTGACTATGGCTACACCTTC.

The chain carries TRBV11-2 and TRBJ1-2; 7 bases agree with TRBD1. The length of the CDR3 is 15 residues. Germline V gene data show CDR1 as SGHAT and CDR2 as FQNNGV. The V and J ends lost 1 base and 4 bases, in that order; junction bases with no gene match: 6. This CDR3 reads CASSLGPDRVYGYTF. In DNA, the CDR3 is TGTGCCAGCAGCTTAGGCCCCGACAGGGTCTATGGCTACACCTTC.

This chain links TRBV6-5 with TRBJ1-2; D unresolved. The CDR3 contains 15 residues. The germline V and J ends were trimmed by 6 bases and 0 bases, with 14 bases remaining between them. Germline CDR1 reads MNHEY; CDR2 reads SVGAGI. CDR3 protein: CASRGANRANYGYTF. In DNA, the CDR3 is TGTGCCAGCAGGGGAGCTAACAGAGCTAACTATGGCTACACCTTC.

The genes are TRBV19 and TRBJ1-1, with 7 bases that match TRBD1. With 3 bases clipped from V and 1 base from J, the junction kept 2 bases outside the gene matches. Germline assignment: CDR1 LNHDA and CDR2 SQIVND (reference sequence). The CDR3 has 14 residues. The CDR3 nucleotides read TGTGCCAGTAGTATGCAGGGGGGGAACACTGAAGCTTTCTTT. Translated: CASSMQGGNTEAFF.

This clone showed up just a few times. CDR3 DNA: TGTGCCAGCAGCCAAGAACCGGGACAGGGGGCTACCGGGGAGCTGTTTTTT. This encodes CASSQEPGQGATGELFF. The chain joins TRBV4-2 to TRBJ2-2, with 12 bases matching TRBD1. Trimming cost V 0 bases and J 5 bases; bases outside gene matches: 4. The CDR3 totals 17 residues. Germline V gene data show CDR1 as LGHNA and CDR2 as YNFKEQ.

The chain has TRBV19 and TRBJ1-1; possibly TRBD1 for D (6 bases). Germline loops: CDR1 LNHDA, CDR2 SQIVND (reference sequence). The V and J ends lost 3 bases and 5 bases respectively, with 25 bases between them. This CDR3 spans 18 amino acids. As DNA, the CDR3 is TGTGCCAGTAGTATTCTACCGCACAACAGGGTTGGCGGGACTGAAGCTTTCTTT. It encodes CASSILPHNRVGGTEAFF.

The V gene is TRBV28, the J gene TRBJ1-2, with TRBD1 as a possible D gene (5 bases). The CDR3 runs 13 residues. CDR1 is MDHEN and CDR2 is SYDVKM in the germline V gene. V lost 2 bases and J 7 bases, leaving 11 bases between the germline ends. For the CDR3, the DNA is TGTGCCAGCAGTTTACCTGGGGGGGGTGGCTACACCTTC. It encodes CASSLPGGGGYTF.